Listed here are 15 T cell receptor beta chains from one sample, sequenced in a study of blood T cell repertoires in COVID-19. Produced via immunoSEQ multiplex PCR; TCRdb's table is partial and in-frame only. Of about 140,000 clones listed, approximately 78% are singletons. Specimen: peripheral blood. Receptors were obtained from a woman of 80 years or more with acute or convalescent COVID-19.

This chain joins TRBV30 and TRBJ1-3; perhaps TRBD1 as D (5 bases). The CDR3 contains 14 residues. V was pared by 0 bases and J by 3 bases, with 9 bases between. Germline CDR1 reads GTSNPN; CDR2 reads SVGIG (reference sequence). CDR3: CAWSVGAYGNTIYF. The CDR3 DNA reads TGTGCCTGGAGTGTAGGGGCCTATGGAAACACCATATATTTT.

This chain joins TRBV28 and TRBJ2-7, with 12 bases fitting TRBD2. Germline assignment: CDR1 MDHEN and CDR2 SYDVKM. There are 16 residues in the CDR3. Trimming at V came to 4 bases and at J to 0 bases, leaving 4 bases not matched to a gene. This CDR3 reads CASSSTSGGTSYEQYF. CDR3 coding DNA: TGTGCCAGCAGTTCGACTAGCGGGGGCACCTCCTACGAGCAGTACTTC. The whole variable domain, filled in from reference TRBV28 and TRBJ2-7, reads DVKVTQSSRYLVKRTGEKVFLECVQDMDHENMFWYRQDPGLGLRLIYFSYDVKMKEKGDIPEGYSVSREKKERFSLILESASTNQTSMYLCASSSTSGGTSYEQYFGPGTRLTVT.

This chain uses TRBV9 with TRBJ2-3, with a weak D call TRBD1 (8 bases). Per germline, CDR1 SGDLS and CDR2 YYNGEE. This CDR3 is built from 13 residues. V was clipped by 2 bases and J by 9 bases, with 13 bases between them. The CDR3: CASSVEQGGTQYF. DNA for the CDR3: TGTGCCAGCAGCGTGGAACAGGGGGGGACGCAGTATTTT.

The chain combines TRBV27 with TRBJ2-7; a weak D match, TRBD1 (6 bases). In germline, CDR1 is MNHEY, CDR2 SMNVEV (reference sequence). Trimming took off 5 bases at V and 6 bases at J, with 17 bases between the two ends. This CDR3 is 14 amino acids long. CDR3 protein: CASSVTGWSSEQYF. The CDR3 DNA reads as TGTGCCAGCAGTGTAACAGGGTGGTCGAGCGAGCAGTACTTC.

J is TRBJ1-6 and V is TRBV19; D gene unclear. Germline CDR1 is LNHDA and CDR2 is SQIVND (reference sequence). Trimming shortened V by 4 bases and J by 5 bases, and 12 bases separated the two germline ends. The CDR3 has 15 amino acids. The CDR3 region is CASSTAGINNSPLHF. For the CDR3, the DNA is TGTGCCAGTAGTACGGCAGGAATTAATAATTCACCCCTCCACTTT.

The V call is TRBV4-1, the J call TRBJ1-4; D is possibly TRBD1 (6 bases). There are 21 residues in the CDR3. The germline V gene has CDR1 MGHRA and CDR2 YSYEKL. V shed 1 base and J shed 1 base, with 25 bases lying between them. CDR3 sequence: CASSQALGGAGVGRTNEKLFF. In DNA form, the CDR3 reads TGCGCCAGCAGCCAAGCCCTCGGGGGGGCAGGGGTAGGGAGAACTAATGAAAAACTGTTTTTT.

V gene TRBV7-2 combines with J gene TRBJ1-5, with D perhaps TRBD1 (5 bases). CDR3 length: 18 residues. Germline lookup yields CDR1 SGHTA and CDR2 FQGNSA. Trimming took 0 bases from V and 5 from J, leaving 20 bases between them. The CDR3 protein is CASSLALSGEGVHQPQHF. CDR3 bases: TGTGCCAGCAGCTTAGCCCTATCTGGAGAAGGGGTTCATCAGCCCCAGCATTTT.

The chain couples TRBV28 to TRBJ1-5; D call uncertain. CDR3 length: 15 residues. The germline CDR1 and CDR2 sequences are MDHEN and SYDVKM. The CDR3 DNA is TGTGCTTGCACGGCTCTGTCGCGGAGCAATCAGCCCCAGCATTTT. Its protein is CACTALSRSNQPQHF.

The chain has TRBV7-8 and TRBJ1-6; D gene uncertain. Per the germline V gene, CDR1 is SGHVS and CDR2 is FQNEAQ. V gave up 0 bases and J gave up 8 bases, with 8 bases separating them. The length of the CDR3 is 14 residues. DNA for the CDR3: TGTGCCAGCAGCTTAGCACGGGTTGATTCACCCCTCCACTTT. This gives the protein CASSLARVDSPLHF.

The gene calls are TRBV7-9 and TRBJ1-5; tentative D call: TRBD1 (6 bases). Germline lookup yields CDR1 SEHNR and CDR2 FQNEAQ (reference sequence). The CDR3 is 10 residues long. The V and J ends lost 8 bases and 7 bases respectively, with 6 bases between them. The CDR3: CASDRQPQHF. CDR3 sequence (DNA): TGTGCCAGCGACAGGCAGCCCCAGCATTTT.

The chain carries TRBV27 and TRBJ2-2; 9 nucleotides agree with TRBD2. Germline trimming cut 4 bases from V and 6 bases from J; bases unmatched to any gene: 6. Germline assignment: CDR1 MNHEY and CDR2 SMNVEV (reference sequence). This CDR3 contains 15 residues. CDR3 protein: CASSSPASGAGELFF. CDR3 bases: TGTGCCAGCAGTTCCCCGGCTAGCGGGGCCGGGGAGCTGTTTTTT.

This clone has more than one count but fewer than ten. The chain employs TRBV5-6 and TRBJ1-4; perhaps TRBD1 as D (5 bases). Germline V lookup: CDR1 SGHDT, CDR2 YYEEEE. With 4 bases removed from V and 7 bases from J, the gap between germline ends came to 11 bases. This CDR3 is built from 13 residues. The CDR3 region has the DNA TGTGCCAGCAGCCGGGGGGTGAGTGAAAAACTGTTTTTT. It yields the protein CASSRGVSEKLFF.

This clone was seen more than once but under ten times. V and J are TRBV18 and TRBJ1-3; D uncertain. V was clipped by 8 bases and J by 0 bases, with 14 bases between them. CDR1 is KGHSH and CDR2 is LQKENI in the germline V gene. The CDR3 totals 15 residues. CDR3 loop: CASTPRVNSGNTIYF. CDR3 bases: TGTGCCAGCACGCCCCGGGTTAACTCTGGAAACACCATATATTTT.

The chain couples TRBV5-4 to TRBJ2-5; 7 nucleotides agree with TRBD2. J lost 2 bases, V lost 4 bases, and 8 bases had no gene match. The CDR3 length is 15 residues. Germline CDR1 is SGHNT and CDR2 is YYREEE (reference sequence). The DNA for the CDR3 is TGTGCCAGCAGCCCTGGGGCGGGACTACAAGAGACCCAGTACTTC. Its protein is CASSPGAGLQETQYF.

The chain links TRBV2 to TRBJ1-6; D not resolved. CDR1 is SNHLY, CDR2 FYNNEI, per germline. The CDR3 is made up of 12 amino acids. Between the trimmed V and J ends, which lost 3 bases and 10 bases, there was a span of 7 bases. CDR3 loop: CASSETGSPLHF. CDR3 nucleotide sequence: TGTGCCAGCAGTGAGACGGGATCACCCCTCCACTTT. Looking up the rest from reference TRBV2 and TRBJ1-6 gives the full variable domain: EPEVTQTPSHQVTQMGQEVILRCVPISNHLYFYWYRQILGQKVEFLVSFYNNEISEKSEIFDDQFSVERPDGSNFTLKIRSTKLEDSAMYFCASSETGSPLHFGNGTRLTVT.